The entry below describes one T cell receptor beta chain. The antigen it recognizes is unknown. No much larger clone exists at a distance of one base, and base qualities are not known. The data are from a study of cytomegalovirus exposure and HLA in healthy donors (dated by TCRdb to between 2016 and 2019). Study-level background: In an earlier analysis of around 540 of the donors, 276 Gb of sequence data and roughly 100 million unique TCR beta sequences from approximately 180 million T cells were reported. An early release that covered more than 550 HLA-typed donors contained approximately 300 gigabases of sequencing data and 65 million to 100 million unique TCR sequences. Among the roughly 400 genotyped donors, about 83% belonged to the genetic ancestry cluster associated with self-reported Caucasian donors. The aim of the study was to test whether cataloging public T cell receptors could identify signatures of past pathogen exposure. Using immunosequencing, the study profiled T cell repertoires from 640 or so subjects and related those repertoires to cytomegalovirus serostatus. Besides the first cohort of 550 to 750 subjects, a separate validation cohort made up of 95 to 150 different subjects was used. The study combined high-throughput TCR immunosequencing, statistical association of individual TCRs with disease status, and machine learning to predict cytomegalovirus infection status. A later analysis re-analyzed previously published TCR beta repertoires from about 730 donors and added high-resolution HLA genotyping to study TCR occurrence patterns. Rather than using new phenotypic data, the later analysis identified candidate immune exposures from TCR beta sequences and from how often those sequences occurred across donors. An earlier analysis of some 500 of the donors applied high-throughput TCR beta sequencing to assess whether each TCR beta V gene segment acted as functional or pseudogenic. Alongside the repertoire data, information on donor age, sex, ethnicity and CMV serostatus was compiled. Genome-wide SNP genotypes for about 55% of the roughly 670 donors were used in a later genetic analysis, which treated that subset as a discovery cohort. Every repertoire in the discovery cohort had been generated on one and the same sequencing platform. HLA typing covered class I and class II loci at four-digit resolution. The number of typed donors differed by locus: roughly 620-630 for A, B, C, DRB1 and DQB1; some 500 for DQA1; 600 to 610 for DPA1; and some 470 for DPB1. About five DR-DQ haplotypes were handled as single units for association and clustering, since linkage in the cohort was strong. Among a few hundred genotyped donors of the cohort, an average of about 240,000 unique TCR beta nucleotide sequences were sequenced per donor, roughly a sixth of them non-productive.

Beyond this particular receptor, the publication reports: Because HLA typing was missing for some donors at each locus, association tests included only the typed subset. According to a later analysis, parvovirus B19, influenza, CMV and Epstein-Barr virus appeared linked to several top co-occurrence clusters. In an earlier analysis of around 600 of the donors, most TCR beta V segments appeared in productive rearrangements about 90% or about 30% of the time, broadly matching IMGT annotations. Specific HLA alleles were associated with 16,951 TCR beta sequences at a false discovery rate of 0.05 in a later analysis. In both the original and validation cohorts, the classifier was reported to diagnose cytomegalovirus status with high specificity and sensitivity. An association between a missense DCLRE1C variant and V-gene and J-gene trimming of TCR beta chains was found in a later genetic analysis and replicated in an independent cohort. A cluster of highly shared sequence variants was judged likely to be a technical artifact of the sequencing pipeline. Sequencing depth was assumed to be roughly uniform across donors in the presence/absence analyses, though that assumption may not hold. A further reported finding was that TCR beta sequences accurately predicted the HLA-A and HLA-B alleles for most subjects in the first cohort. In this cohort, only TCR beta chains were sequenced, and detectable features were limited by the absence of alpha or paired-chain data. The study gave a list of about 170 TCR beta chains associated with cytomegalovirus. Compared with the approximately 600-donor mean, donors in an Asian-associated ancestry cluster had fewer N-insertions in productive TCRs, according to a later genetic analysis. When HLA alleles, especially DR and DQ, strongly co-occurred, attributing TCR associations to individual alleles was difficult. Linkage disequilibrium might explain the correlated functional status among segregating V segments, but an unknown experimental factor could not be excluded. It was suggested by the authors that the approach could potentially be generalized to other disease states and immunological phenotypes. A few of the identified cytomegalovirus-associated TCR beta chains were confirmed in vitro to be specific for cytomegalovirus antigens. Most TCR sequences were observed very rarely across donors, whereas some public TCRs were present in many individuals. In a later analysis, most CMV-associated TCR beta chains were found to appear HLA-restricted, with HLA associations seemingly driven largely by CMV exposure. In a later analysis, TCR association rates were found to vary across HLA loci, with the most associated TCRs seen for DRB1 alleles and the fewest for HLA-C alleles. Because counts were too low, more than 15 rarely observed V segments, including chromosome 9 orphons, were left out of the earlier analysis of a few hundred of the donors. In a later analysis, HLA-associated TCR beta chains were found to be more clonally expanded and to have lower generation probabilities than equally common non-associated chains. CMV serostatus was the only immune exposure information available for the cohort.

In total, approximately 690 healthy bone marrow donors made up the cohort. At the time of sampling, all cohort members were nominally healthy, though unrecorded immune exposures were likely present. The donor was CMV seronegative and belonged to the group of more than 300 seronegative cohort members. Every donor gave a peripheral blood sample, and the peripheral blood mononuclear cells from that sample were used for TCR beta sequencing. Genomic DNA extraction from the blood cell samples was performed with the Qiagen DNeasy Blood Extraction Kit. Receptor libraries were prepared by the immunoSEQ multiplex PCR assay. A mixture of 60 forward primers for TCR Vbeta segments and 13 reverse primers for TCR Jbeta segments was used in the multiplex PCR. A multiplex PCR assay on genomic DNA amplified the CDR3 region of rearranged TCR beta genes. The Illumina HiSeq System was used to sequence the amplified TCR beta libraries as 87-base-pair reads. In the source study's methods: A later analysis tallied 75 million to 85 million unique TCR beta chains across the 700 or so repertoires, and about 10 million of those chains were shared by two or more donors. To remove PCR and sequencing errors, raw reads were error-corrected and collapsed into unique sequences using a nearest-neighbor algorithm that merged closely related sequences. CDR3 sequences were aligned to IMGT reference sequences to assign V, D and J gene segments. Each retained sequence needed at least a six-nucleotide match to both a V gene segment and a J gene segment. A rearrangement counted as productive if the CDR3 had no stop codons and remained in frame with V and J, and every other rearrangement counted as non-productive. Following IMGT convention, CDR3 was defined as the stretch from the second conserved V-encoded cysteine up to the conserved J-encoded phenylalanine. In an earlier analysis of approximately 500 of the donors, sequences lacking an unambiguous match to a single V gene segment were excluded. An earlier analysis of 587 of the donors classified V segments as functional when productive rearrangements were above 56.7% and as segregating when the standard deviation between donors was above 5%. A statistical classification framework was developed to diagnose cytomegalovirus status using the catalog of TCR beta chain sequences. V and J gene assignment, in a later analysis, came from comparing TCR nucleotide sequences with IMGT/GENE-DB human TR gene sequences. The TCRdist pipeline was used in a later analysis to assign CDR3 sequences and most-parsimonious VDJ recombination scenarios. In a later analysis, every TCR beta chain was defined by the combination of its CDR3 amino acid sequence and its V-gene family, and reads without a unique V-gene family were dropped. A later analysis removed 500 to 650 highly shared, low-generation-probability nucleotide sequences to deal with suspected cross-contamination and a sequencing artifact. For each public chain, a later analysis derived a clonal expansion index from normalized ranks of inferred template counts within each repertoire. A later analysis computed generation probabilities with a VDJ recombination model fitted to out-of-frame rearrangements, and checked the results against IGoR. In a later analysis, hypergeometric tests were used to score TCR-TCR, TCR-HLA and TCR-CMV co-occurrence, with a repertoire-size bias correction applied to TCR pairs. In a later analysis, false discovery rates were estimated by permuting HLA or CMV assignments 20 times. In a later analysis, co-occurring TCRs were grouped with DBSCAN, and TCRdist sequence similarity was added when clustering was performed within HLA-allele-positive subsets. Repertoires with fewer than 30,000 or more than 120,000 public chains were left out of co-occurrence clustering, as were roughly five repertoires with anomalous nucleotide sharing. TCRdb mirrors the immuneACCESS table, restricted to in-frame sequences. Some clones are absent from its copies; in checked studies, under half trace to an unresolved V gene, and the reason for the others is unknown. The V and J calls and clone size come from that table; D and trimming were worked out from the DNA. The table for this sample lists around 130,000 clones; about three quarters of them were counted only once. Approximately 1.6% of the sample is taken by the ten largest.

The clonotype originates from a woman between 18 and 29 years old in good health and CMV-seronegative. The sample comprised PBMCs.

The CDR3 has the sequence CASSEYSGYEQYF. The nucleotide sequence is TGTGCCAGCAGTGAATATTCGGGCTACGAGCAGTACTTC. Rearrangement joined TRBV6-1 to TRBJ2-7; too little of a D gene remains to name it. The CDR3 spans 13 residues, from the cysteine through the phenylalanine. Only the CDR3 DNA stays, 39 bases, in frame from base 1. For CDR1 and CDR2, the germline V gene lists MNHNS and SASEGT. The junction shows trimming of 2 bases on V and 3 bases on J, plus 8 bases between the germline ends.